This T cell receptor (beta chain) originates from a study of blood T cell repertoires in COVID-19. As for the study in general: COVID-19 samples from acute and convalescent phases originated in the United States, Italy and Spain.

All enrollees were about 18 to 89 years old and from 20 to 30 US areas. Cohort placement rested on clinical history that participants reported themselves. As handled by the study authors: Estimates of nucleated cell counts were drawn from the amplification of reference gene primers. Sequencing used immunoSEQ multiplex PCR; TCRdb keeps in-frame clones, though not all of them. Clone size and the V and J calls come from that table; the DNA yielded D and trimming. The sample contains roughly 430,000 clones, approximately 91% of which appear only once. Source material: PBMCs or T cells enriched from blood (not recorded which). The clonotype originates from a woman between 40 and 50 years old with acute COVID-19.

The CDR3 sequence: CASSSGQGGSPLHF. The CDR3 coding sequence is TGTGCCAGCAGTTCCGGACAGGGAGGATCACCCCTCCACTTT. This chain connects TRBV27 to TRBJ1-6, with TRBD1 matching over 8 bases. CDR1 and CDR2 (germline): MNHEY, SMNVEV (reference sequence). Unmatched junction bases numbered 6, after V lost 4 bases and J lost 10 bases. The CDR3 has 14 residues.